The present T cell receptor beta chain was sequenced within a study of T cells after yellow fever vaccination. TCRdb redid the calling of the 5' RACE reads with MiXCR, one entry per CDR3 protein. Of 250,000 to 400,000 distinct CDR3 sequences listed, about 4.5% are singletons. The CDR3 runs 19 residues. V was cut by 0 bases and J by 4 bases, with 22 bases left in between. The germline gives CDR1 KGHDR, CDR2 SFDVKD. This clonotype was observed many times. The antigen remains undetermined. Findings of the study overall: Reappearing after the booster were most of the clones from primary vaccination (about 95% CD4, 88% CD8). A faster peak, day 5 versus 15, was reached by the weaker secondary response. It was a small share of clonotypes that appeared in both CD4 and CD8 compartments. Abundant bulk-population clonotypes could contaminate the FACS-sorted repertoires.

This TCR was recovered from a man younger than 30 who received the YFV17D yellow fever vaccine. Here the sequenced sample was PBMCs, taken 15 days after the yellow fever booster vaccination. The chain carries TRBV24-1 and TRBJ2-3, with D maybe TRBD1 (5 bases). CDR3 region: CATSDLRGPTGSAADTQYF. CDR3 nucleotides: TGTGCCACCAGTGATTTGAGGGGTCCAACCGGCTCTGCGGCAGATACGCAGTATTTT.